This T cell receptor (beta chain) came from a study of neurological immune-mediated disorders. Study-wide findings and caveats: Subjects shared no identical expanded-clone CDR3 amino acid sequences, suggesting private TCR-beta repertoires in all groups.

The authors made cDNA by 5'RACE with 10-nucleotide random UMIs. TCRdb called the 5' RACE reads again in MiXCR, with one record for every CDR3 protein. The table lists some 50,000 distinct CDR3 sequences, approximately 15% of them singletons. This clonotype has more than one count but fewer than ten. Its cognate antigen is unknown. This may be a read error, as it is one base from a much larger clone. The CDR3 is 13 amino acids. The germline V gene encodes CDR1 SGHNT and CDR2 YENEEA. The sequenced material came from PBMCs. This TCR came from a man in his 60s in good health. This rearrangement joins TRBV11-3 to TRBJ1-1; D gene unclear. CDR3 loop: CVSSLDLVSEAFF. The CDR3 nucleotides read TGTGTCAGCAGCTTAGATCTTGTCTCTGAAGCTTTCTTT.